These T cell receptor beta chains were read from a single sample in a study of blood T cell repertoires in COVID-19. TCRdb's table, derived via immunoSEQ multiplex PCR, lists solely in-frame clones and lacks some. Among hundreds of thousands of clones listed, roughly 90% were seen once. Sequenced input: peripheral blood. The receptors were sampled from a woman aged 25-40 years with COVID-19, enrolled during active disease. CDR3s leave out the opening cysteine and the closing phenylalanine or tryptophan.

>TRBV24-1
ATSDPPRTSTDTQY
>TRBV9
ASSVASTDTQY
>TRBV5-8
ASSFGTGVGKAF
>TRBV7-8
ASSPHGSRASNQPQH
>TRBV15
ATSTRTGVYNSPLH
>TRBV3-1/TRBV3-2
ASSHQPWTSGRGQETQY
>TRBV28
ASSAGSRDYGYT
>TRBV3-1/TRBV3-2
ASSPRLAGTQETQY
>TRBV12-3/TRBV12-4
ASSFHNTGELF
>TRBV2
ASSAGTSGSNEQF
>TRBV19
ASSISFGGADQPQH
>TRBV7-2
ASSPSVARGPEAF
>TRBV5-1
ASSHGQGADGYT
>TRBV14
ASSRGEVRVSQETQY
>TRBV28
ASIPGQGNTGELF
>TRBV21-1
ASSIIGTGLSEAENTIY
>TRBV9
ASSPAKLLLDRNTGELF
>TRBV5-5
ASSLEYRQF
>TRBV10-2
ASSASLGGGYGYT
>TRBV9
ASSVDPRISTDTQY
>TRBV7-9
ASSKPYSNEQF
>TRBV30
AWSPSGNTEAF
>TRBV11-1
ASSLRGELNTEAF
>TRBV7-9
ASSLDGALQNIQY
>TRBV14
ASSPFPTGSTDTQY
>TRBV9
ASSVDLGGLGYT
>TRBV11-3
ASSPIGTVTDTQY
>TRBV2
ASRGDADTQY
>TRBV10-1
ASSVEPFGSPLH